This T cell receptor beta chain was documented in a study of CXCR3-negative and CXCR3-positive naive CD8 T cells. Study-level background: The libraries yielded some 150 million TRB reads, about 1.5 +/- 0.3 million each.

The CDR3 runs 15 residues. Germline values: CDR1 SGHTA, CDR2 FQGTGA. As to this clonotype: The antigen is undetermined.

Findings and caveats of the study: Comparably high diversity marked both naive subsets, whereas memory CD8+ cells had much lower diversity. More hydrophobic TRB CDR3s were found in CXCR3-positive naive cells than in CXCR3-negative naive cells.

UMI labels and 5' RACE were used to prepare the TRB cDNA libraries. TCRdb re-called the 5' RACE reads and gives one entry per CDR3 protein, without DNA. The ten top clones account for 1.9%, within a sample of approximately 7,000 distinct CDR3 sequences. The V and J genes are TRBV7-3 and TRBJ1-2; lacking DNA, the TRBD1 call made by TCRdb goes unchecked. Sequenced: naive CXCR3+ CD8+ T cells from blood. Subset specified: CD45RO-CCR7+CD27+CD95- naive CD8+ T cells expressing CXCR3 (TNR3+). This clonotype was sampled from a human donor in good health. Some clones in this sample may be carry-over from other donors' samples. CDR3 sequence: CASSSPGGDNYGYTF.